This T cell receptor (beta chain) was documented in a study of blood T cells in healthy people across ages. Study overall: Capture by template switching was about one barcoded beta molecule per two T cells.

V dropped 1 base and J dropped 4 bases, with 16 bases sitting between them. This CDR3 region has 16 residues. Per the germline V gene, CDR1 is MGHRA and CDR2 is YSYEKL. General observations from the study: Those diversity estimates obtained from one million T cells were thought to be underestimates.

With respect to this clonotype: What it recognizes is unknown.

Primed by a sample-barcoded 5' primer and a J-beta primer mix, a second PCR proceeded for roughly 7 to 12 cycles. TCRdb reprocessed the 5' RACE reads with MiXCR, giving one entry per CDR3 protein. The data contain about 640,000 distinct CDR3 sequences, approximately 50% of them seen just once; the ten biggest clones take up around 37%. Peripheral blood samples of around 9.3 milliliters were drawn from each donor. Sequencing was done on a sample of blood. V and J are TRBV4-1 and TRBJ1-2; D is possibly TRBD1 (5 bases). The source of this sequence is a man in his 60s in good health. CDR3: CASSQGERGDSYGYTF. In DNA form, the CDR3 reads TGCGCCAGCAGCCAAGGGGAAAGGGGCGACTCCTATGGCTACACCTTC.